Listed below are T cell receptor beta chains from one sample, sequenced in a study of OX40 agonist ivuxolimab in advanced cancers. Method: immunoSEQ multiplex PCR; TCRdb's copy keeps in-frame clones and lacks some. Of 60,000 to 75,000 clones detected, about 81% appear once; the ten largest clones hold about 1%. Sequenced material: CD4+ or CD8+ T cells sorted from blood, taken in a trial of the OX40 agonist ivuxolimab. The receptors come from an adult with an advanced solid tumor such as melanoma, head and neck, liver or kidney cancer. Both conserved end residues are part of each CDR3. A D gene is named only where the DNA matches it firmly. Clone size, where shown, is once, few, many, or a class for clones that have expanded.

>TRBV27|NA|NA|TRBJ2-7
TGTGCCAGCAGTTTATCGTTTCCAGGAGACGAGCAGTACTTC
CASSLSFPGDEQYF
>TRBV5-1|NA|TRBD1|TRBJ2-3
TGCGCCAGCAGCTTCCTGGGACAGCCCACAGATACGCAGTATTTT
CASSFLGQPTDTQYF
>TRBV19|NA|TRBD1|TRBJ1-4
TGTGCCACCCGAACCGGGACAGGGGCTAATGAAAAACTGTTTTTT
CATRTGTGANEKLFF
>TRBV5-1|NA|NA|TRBJ1-2
TGCGCCAGCAGCTTTTCCGGGACGGACTATGGCTACACCTTC
CASSFSGTDYGYTF
>TRBV4-2|NA|NA|TRBJ1-6
TGTGCCAGCAGCCAAGAGACGCTGACCTATAATTCACCCCTCCACTTT
CASSQETLTYNSPLHF
>TRBV5-1|once|NA|TRBJ2-5
TGCGCCAGCAGCTTGGCCGTGGGAGTAGAGACCCAGTACTTC
CASSLAVGVETQYF
>TRBV5-4|NA|NA|TRBJ2-5
TGTGCCAGCAGCTTGTCTAGCGAACAGGGGAAAGAGACCCAGTACTTC
CASSLSSEQGKETQYF
>TRBV5-8|NA|NA|TRBJ1-1
TGTGCCAGCAGCCCCCAGGGCCTTAACACTGAAGCTTTCTTT
CASSPQGLNTEAFF
>TRBV5-6|NA|NA|TRBJ2-5
TGTGCCAGCAGCTTGGTGTGGAGCCCAGAGACCCAGTACTTC
CASSLVWSPETQYF
>TRBV6-5|NA|TRBD1|TRBJ1-6
TGTGCCAGCACCCCGGGACAGGGACCCCTCCACTTT
CASTPGQGPLHF
>TRBV5-6|NA|NA|TRBJ2-4
TGTGCCAGCAGCCCCGGGGGGCAGGAAAACATTCAGTACTTC
CASSPGGQENIQYF
>TRBV6-5|NA|NA|TRBJ1-1
TGTGCCAGCATCGGACCAGGGGAAGCTTTCTTT
CASIGPGEAFF
>TRBV28|NA|NA|TRBJ1-2
TGTGCCAGCAGTTTCTCAGGGCAGTCTGGTGGCTACACCTTC
CASSFSGQSGGYTF
>TRBV5-1|NA|TRBD1|TRBJ2-7
TGCGCCAGTAGACGCGGGACAGGGGCCTCCGAGCAGTACTTC
CASRRGTGASEQYF
>TRBV6-5|once|NA|TRBJ1-2
TGTGCCAGCAGTGGGGGGAACGTACACTACACCTTC
CASSGGNVHYTF
>TRBV7-9|NA|TRBD1|TRBJ1-5
TGTGCCAGCAGCTCAACAGGGGGGAATCAGCCCCAGCATTTT
CASSSTGGNQPQHF
>TRBV6-1|NA|TRBD1|TRBJ1-6
TGTGCCAGCAGTAAGCCGGGACAGGGTAGTTCACCCCTCCACTTT
CASSKPGQGSSPLHF
>TRBV19|NA|TRBD2|TRBJ2-3
TGTGCCAGTAGCCTACTAGCGGGGAGCACAGATACGCAGTATTTT
CASSLLAGSTDTQYF
>TRBV27|NA|NA|TRBJ1-5
TGTGCCAGCAGTTCCTTGACGGGGAGCAATCAGCCCCAGCATTTT
CASSSLTGSNQPQHF
>TRBV7-2|NA|TRBD2|TRBJ2-7
TGTGCCAGCAGCTACGATTCTAGCGGGGGCTACGAGCAGTACTTC
CASSYDSSGGYEQYF
>TRBV7-3|NA|TRBD2|TRBJ2-1
TGTGCCAGCAGCTGGGAGGGACTAGCGGGGCTCAATGAGCAGTTCTTC
CASSWEGLAGLNEQFF
>TRBV2|NA|NA|TRBJ1-6
TGTGCCACCCGACCGACTACGACGGGTTCACCCCTCCACTTT
CATRPTTTGSPLHF
>TRBV13|NA|NA|TRBJ2-1
TGTGCCAGCAGCCCCTACGAAAATGAGCAGTTCTTC
CASSPYENEQFF
>TRBV7-2|NA|NA|TRBJ2-3
TGTGCCAGCAGCTCTGACAGAACAGATACGCAGTATTTT
CASSSDRTDTQYF
>TRBV5-4|once|NA|TRBJ2-7
TGTGCCAGCAGCACCTACAGGTCCTCCGAGCAGTACTTC
CASSTYRSSEQYF
>TRBV19|NA|NA|TRBJ1-1
TGTGCCAGTTCTCGGGGGTACACTGAAGCTTTCTTT
CASSRGYTEAFF
>TRBV5-6|NA|NA|TRBJ2-3
TGTGCCAGCAGCTTCCGACTCCAGGCCTTGGGAGATACGCAGTATTTT
CASSFRLQALGDTQYF
>TRBV9|NA|NA|TRBJ1-2
TGTGCCAGCAGCGTAGAAACAGGAAGCTATGGCTACACCTTC
CASSVETGSYGYTF
>TRBV9|NA|NA|TRBJ1-1
TGTGCCAGCAGCGTGTCGTGGACGAACACTGAAGCTTTCTTT
CASSVSWTNTEAFF
>TRBV4-2|NA|TRBD2|TRBJ2-7
TGTGCCAGCAGCCACGGACTAGCGGGGGGTATAGACGAGCAGTACTTC
CASSHGLAGGIDEQYF
>TRBV18|NA|TRBD1|TRBJ1-1
TGTGCCAGCTCGCGGGGAAGACAGGGGCAGAACACTGAAGCTTTCTTT
CASSRGRQGQNTEAFF
>TRBV29-1|NA|TRBD1|TRBJ2-1
TGCAGCGCCCCGGGACAGGGGTTGAGCAATGAGCAGTTCTTC
CSAPGQGLSNEQFF
>TRBV4-1|NA|NA|TRBJ1-4
TGCGCCAGCAGCCGAGCTAGACAGGCAACTAATGAAAAACTGTTTTTT
CASSRARQATNEKLFF
>TRBV10-3|NA|NA|TRBJ1-5
TGTGCCACCGGAGGTTCCCTGGGCGCCGAGGGCAATCAGCCCCAGCATTTT
CATGGSLGAEGNQPQHF
>TRBV30|NA|NA|TRBJ2-3
TGTGCCTACGGCACAGATACGCAGTATTTT
CAYGTDTQYF
>TRBV10-1|few|NA|TRBJ2-5
TGCGCCAGCAGTGAGTTGGGGAAAGAGACCCAGTACTTC
CASSELGKETQYF
>TRBV7-2|NA|NA|TRBJ2-1
TGTGCCAGCAGCACCTTGACAGGCATCAATGAGCAGTTCTTC
CASSTLTGINEQFF
>TRBV6-5|NA|NA|TRBJ2-2
TGTGCCAGCAGCGGGGGAACCGGGGAGCTGTTTTTT
CASSGGTGELFF
>TRBV5-1|NA|TRBD1|TRBJ1-1
TGCGCCAGCAGCTTAACTACAGGGGACACTGAAGCTTTCTTT
CASSLTTGDTEAFF
>TRBV7-8|NA|NA|TRBJ2-3
TGTGCCAGCAGCTCGGGGGGCCGAGCAGATACGCAGTATTTT
CASSSGGRADTQYF
>TRBV5-6|once|NA|TRBJ2-6
TGTGCCAGCAGCTTTAGGCAGGGCTCCAACTCTGGGGCCAACGTCCTGACTTTC
CASSFRQGSNSGANVLTF
>TRBV5-1|once|TRBD2|TRBJ2-7
TGCGCCAGCCGTCCTCGGGGGGAAACCTACGAGCAGTACTTC
CASRPRGETYEQYF
>TRBV4-2|medium-sized|TRBD1|TRBJ2-2
TGTGCCAGCAGTTTCGGCCCAGGGGGTCCGGACACCGGGGAGCTGTTTTTT
CASSFGPGGPDTGELFF
>TRBV4-3|few|NA|TRBJ1-6
TGCGCCAGCAGCCAAGAGGGGAGCCCTTCACCCCTCCACTTT
CASSQEGSPSPLHF
>TRBV6-5|NA|NA|TRBJ1-1
TGTGCCAGCAGTCGGGACGGAAAGAACACTGAAGCTTTCTTT
CASSRDGKNTEAFF
>TRBV5-1|NA|NA|TRBJ1-3
TGCGCCAGCAGCAGAGCAGCTCCTGGGCCTGGAAACACCATATATTTT
CASSRAAPGPGNTIYF
>TRBV28|once|TRBD1|TRBJ1-4
TGTGCCAGTAACATACAGGGGGCGCGAGAGGAAAAACTGTTTTTT
CASNIQGAREEKLFF
>TRBV18|once|NA|TRBJ2-5
TGTGCCAGCTCACCAGCCATGGGGCAAGAGACCCAGTACTTC
CASSPAMGQETQYF
>TRBV6-1|NA|NA|TRBJ1-5
TGTGCCAGCAGTGAAAGGCGTGTCAGCCCCCAGCATTTT
CASSERRVSPQHF
>TRBV5-1|NA|TRBD2|TRBJ2-3
TGCGCCAGCAGGGAGTCTAGCGGGGGCCGGGCAGATACGCAGTATTTT
CASRESSGGRADTQYF